This T cell receptor (beta chain) was recovered during a study of PD-1 blockade in mismatch repair-deficient tumors. Study in general: All were previously treated, progressing patients with eleven to twelve mismatch repair-deficient cancer types. Overall study results and limits: Tumor-resident clones, often absent from pretreatment blood, expanded after pembrolizumab and then contracted.

Germline lookup yields CDR1 LGHNT and CDR2 FRNRAP. The CDR3 is made up of 21 amino acids. Trimming removed 1 base at V and 2 bases at J, with 28 bases between. As to this clone: Its target is unknown.

Profiled with immunoSEQ multiplex PCR; TCRdb holds only in-frame clones, not every one. The sample consists of 100,000 to 150,000 clones, about 88% of them appearing once. TCRs were sequenced from a few patients responding to pembrolizumab. Here the sequenced sample was peripheral blood, taken 44 weeks after starting pembrolizumab. The chain couples TRBV12-5 to TRBJ2-3, with a weak D call TRBD2 (5 bases). The sequence was obtained from an adult with mismatch repair-deficient cancer. As DNA, the CDR3 is TGTGCTAGTGGTTTGGACGGGTTCGGTGGTAGCGAGAAGTTCTACACAGATACGCAGTATTTT. As protein: CASGLDGFGGSEKFYTDTQYF. Looking up the rest from reference TRBV12-5 and TRBJ2-3 gives the full variable domain: DARVTQTPRHKVTEMGQEVTMRCQPILGHNTVFWYRQTMMQGLELLAYFRNRAPLDDSGMPKDRFSAEMPDATLATLKIQPSEPRDSAVYFCASGLDGFGGSEKFYTDTQYFGPGTRLTVL.